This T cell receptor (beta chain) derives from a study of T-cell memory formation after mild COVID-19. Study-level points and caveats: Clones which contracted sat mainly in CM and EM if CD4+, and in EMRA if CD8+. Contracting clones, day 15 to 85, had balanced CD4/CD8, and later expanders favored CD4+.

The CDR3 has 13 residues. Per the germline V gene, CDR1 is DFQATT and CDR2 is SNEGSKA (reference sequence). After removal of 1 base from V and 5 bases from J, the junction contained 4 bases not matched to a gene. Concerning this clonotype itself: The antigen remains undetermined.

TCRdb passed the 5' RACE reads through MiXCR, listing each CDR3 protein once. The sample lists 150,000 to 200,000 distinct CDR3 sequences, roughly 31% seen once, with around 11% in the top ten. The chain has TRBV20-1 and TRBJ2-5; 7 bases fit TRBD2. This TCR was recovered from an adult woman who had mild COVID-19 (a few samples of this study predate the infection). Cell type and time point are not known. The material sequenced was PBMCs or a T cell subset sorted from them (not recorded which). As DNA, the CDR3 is TGCAGTGCTAGAGGGGGAGGGTTGGAGACCCAGTACTTC. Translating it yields CSARGGGLETQYF.